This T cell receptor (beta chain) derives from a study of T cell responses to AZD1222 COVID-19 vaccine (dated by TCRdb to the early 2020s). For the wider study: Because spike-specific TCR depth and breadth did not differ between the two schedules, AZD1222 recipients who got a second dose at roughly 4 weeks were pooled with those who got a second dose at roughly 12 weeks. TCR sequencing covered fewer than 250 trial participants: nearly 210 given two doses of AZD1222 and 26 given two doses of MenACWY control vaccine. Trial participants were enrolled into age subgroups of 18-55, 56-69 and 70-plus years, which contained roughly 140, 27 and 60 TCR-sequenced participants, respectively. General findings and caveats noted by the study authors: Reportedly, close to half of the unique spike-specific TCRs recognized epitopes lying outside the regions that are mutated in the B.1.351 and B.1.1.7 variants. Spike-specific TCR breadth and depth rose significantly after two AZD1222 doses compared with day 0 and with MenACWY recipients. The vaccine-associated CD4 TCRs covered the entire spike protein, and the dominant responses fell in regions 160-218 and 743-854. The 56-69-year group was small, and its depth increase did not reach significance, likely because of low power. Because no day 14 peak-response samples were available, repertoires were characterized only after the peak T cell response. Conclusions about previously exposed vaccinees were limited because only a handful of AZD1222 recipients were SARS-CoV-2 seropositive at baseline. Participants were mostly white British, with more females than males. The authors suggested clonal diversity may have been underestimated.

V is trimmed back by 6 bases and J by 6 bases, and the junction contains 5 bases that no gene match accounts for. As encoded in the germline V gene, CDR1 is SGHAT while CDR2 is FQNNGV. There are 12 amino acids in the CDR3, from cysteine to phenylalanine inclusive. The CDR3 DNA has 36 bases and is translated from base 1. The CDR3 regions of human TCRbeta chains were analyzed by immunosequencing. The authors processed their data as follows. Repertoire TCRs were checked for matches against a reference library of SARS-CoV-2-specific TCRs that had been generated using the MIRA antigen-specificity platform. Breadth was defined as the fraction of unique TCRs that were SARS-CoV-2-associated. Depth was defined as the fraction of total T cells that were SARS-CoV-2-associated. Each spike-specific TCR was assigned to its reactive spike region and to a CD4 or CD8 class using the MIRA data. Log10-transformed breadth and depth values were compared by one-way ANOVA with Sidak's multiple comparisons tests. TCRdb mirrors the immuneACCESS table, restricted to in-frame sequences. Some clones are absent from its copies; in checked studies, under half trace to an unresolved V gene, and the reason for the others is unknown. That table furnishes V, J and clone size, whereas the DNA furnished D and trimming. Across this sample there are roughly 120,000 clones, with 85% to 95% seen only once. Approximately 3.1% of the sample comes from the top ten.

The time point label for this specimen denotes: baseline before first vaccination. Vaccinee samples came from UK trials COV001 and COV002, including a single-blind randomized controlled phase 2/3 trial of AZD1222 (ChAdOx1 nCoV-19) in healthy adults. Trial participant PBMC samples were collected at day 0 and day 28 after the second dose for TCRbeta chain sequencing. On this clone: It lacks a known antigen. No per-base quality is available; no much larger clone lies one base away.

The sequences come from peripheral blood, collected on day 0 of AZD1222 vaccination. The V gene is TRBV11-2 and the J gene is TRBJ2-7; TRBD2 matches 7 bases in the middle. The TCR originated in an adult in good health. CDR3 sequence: CASRGRAGEQYF. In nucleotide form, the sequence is TGTGCCAGCAGAGGGAGGGCGGGCGAGCAGTACTTC. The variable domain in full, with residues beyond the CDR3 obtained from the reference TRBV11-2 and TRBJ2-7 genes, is EAGVAQSPRYKIIEKRQSVAFWCNPISGHATLYWYQQILGQGPKLLIQFQNNGVVDDSQLPKDRFSAERLKGVDSTLKIQPAKLEDSAVYLCASRGRAGEQYFGPGTRLTVT.